This T cell receptor (beta chain) stems from a study of OX40 agonist ivuxolimab in advanced cancers. About the study: Across the patients, intravenous ivuxolimab was delivered every 2 weeks at 0.01 to 10 mg/kg.

TCRdb's table, derived via immunoSEQ multiplex PCR, lists solely in-frame clones and lacks some. This sample has roughly 51,000 clones, with nearly 90% found just once. Findings of the study overall: At doses 0.1 to 3.0 mg/kg, CD4+ and CD8+ clones expanded. Some nonresponders also had low normalized T-cell clonal expansion. CD8+ T cells averaged more expanded clones than CD4+.

On this clone itself: Its antigen is not identified.

CDR3 length: 16 residues. The V gene lost 0 bases and the J gene lost 1 base, with 9 bases spanning the gap. Per the germline V gene, CDR1 is MRHNA and CDR2 is SNTAGT. The chain joins TRBV6-4 to TRBJ2-2, with D perhaps TRBD1 (5 bases). Sequenced material: CD4+ or CD8+ T cells sorted from blood, taken in a trial of the OX40 agonist ivuxolimab. This TCR was sampled from an adult with an advanced solid tumor such as melanoma, head and neck, liver or kidney cancer. The CDR3 loop reads CASSDSRALNTGELFF. CDR3 nucleotides: TGTGCCAGCAGTGACTCCAGGGCCCTGAACACCGGGGAGCTGTTTTTT.